Listed below are T cell receptor beta chains from one sample, sequenced in a study of regulatory T cells in long-lasting Graves disease. TCRdb reprocessed the multiplex PCR reads via MiXCR and lists one record per CDR3 protein. The sample records some 400,000 distinct CDR3 sequences, about 16% being singletons. In addition, the sample was reused for a study of T cells in Graves' hyperthyroidism and ophthalmopathy.

The sequences come from peripheral blood mononuclear cells (PBMCs), collected at new diagnosis, from a patient treated with antithyroid drugs. The receptor set was obtained from a woman aged 25 to 39 with Graves disease. Both conserved end residues are part of each CDR3. The D gene is left open where the match is weak. Expanded clones get a size class; other rows say once, few or many, or leave the size out.

V	J	size	D	DNA	CDR3
TRBV7-9	TRBJ2-5	few	-	TGTGCCAGCAGCTTAGCGCAGAACCTTCAAGAGACCCAGTACTTC	CASSLAQNLQETQYF
TRBV2	TRBJ1-5	-	TRBD1	TGTGCCAGCGAACAGGGGGCTGTCAGCAATCAGCCCCAGCATTTT	CASEQGAVSNQPQHF
TRBV30	TRBJ1-6	-	-	TGTGCCTATCGTGGGGGACCCTATAATTCACCCCTCCACTTT	CAYRGGPYNSPLHF
TRBV7-9	TRBJ2-3	many	-	TGTGCCAGCAGTCCCCAGGAGGCAGATACGCAGTATTTT	CASSPQEADTQYF
TRBV5-8	TRBJ1-1	few	-	TGTGCCAGCAGCATGAAGGCAAACACTGAAGCTTTCTTT	CASSMKANTEAFF
TRBV10-3	TRBJ1-1	few	-	TGTGCCATCAGTGAGTCGAGGCAGAACACTGAAGCTTTCTTT	CAISESRQNTEAFF
TRBV27	TRBJ2-1	many	-	TGTGCCAGCAGTTTATCGCGAGCCAATGAGCAGTTCTTC	CASSLSRANEQFF
TRBV11-2	TRBJ2-5	many	-	TGTGCCAGCAGCGCGCAGGGAGAGACCCAGTACTTC	CASSAQGETQYF
TRBV7-9	TRBJ2-1	few	-	TGTGCCAGCAGCAGTCGGGACCTCGGCCGCAATGAGCAGTTCTTC	CASSSRDLGRNEQFF
TRBV6-2/TRBV6-3	TRBJ2-1	many	TRBD2	TGTGCCAGCATCACAGGCAAAGCGGGAGAATCCTACAATGAGCAGTTCTTC	CASITGKAGESYNEQFF
TRBV7-9	TRBJ2-1	-	-	TGTGCCAGCAGCCCAAGGGGCGGCGAGCATCTTGAGCAGTTCTTC	CASSPRGGEHLEQFF
TRBV5-1	TRBJ2-1	few	TRBD2	TGCGCCAGCAGCGGGACTAGCGGGAGAACTCATGAGCAGTTCTTC	CASSGTSGRTHEQFF
TRBV12-3/TRBV12-4	TRBJ1-6	-	-	TGTGCCAGCAGCACATTGTCGGCCCACTCCTATAATTCACCCCTCCACTTT	CASSTLSAHSYNSPLHF
TRBV12-5	TRBJ2-5	few	TRBD1	TGTGCTAGTGGTTTAGGGACAGGAGAGACCCAGTACTTC	CASGLGTGETQYF
TRBV19	TRBJ1-2	-	TRBD1	TGTGCCAGTAGGGACAGGTATGGCTACACCTTC	CASRDRYGYTF
TRBV19	TRBJ2-5	-	TRBD2	TGTGCCAGTAGGGCTAGCGGGGGGGAGACCCAGTACTTC	CASRASGGETQYF
TRBV28	TRBJ1-4	many	-	TGTGCCAGCAGTTTAACAGGACACCCAACTAATGAAAAACTGTTTTTT	CASSLTGHPTNEKLFF
TRBV7-9	TRBJ1-5	many	TRBD1	TGTGCCAGCAGCGGACAGGGAGTAAATCAGCCCCAGCATTTT	CASSGQGVNQPQHF
TRBV24-1	TRBJ2-1	few	TRBD2	TGTGCCACCGGGATTAGCGGGAGCTCCTACAATGAGCAGTTCTTC	CATGISGSSYNEQFF
TRBV5-1	TRBJ2-7	-	-	TGCGCCAGCAGCCCCATGGACACCCTTTACGAGCAGTACTTC	CASSPMDTLYEQYF
TRBV20-1	TRBJ2-1	many	-	TGCAGTGCTAGGGGGCACAGATGGACCTACAATGAGCAGTTCTTC	CSARGHRWTYNEQFF
TRBV12-3/TRBV12-4	TRBJ2-7	many	-	TGTGCCAGCAGTCCCAATTACGAGCAGTACTTC	CASSPNYEQYF
TRBV27	TRBJ2-2	-	TRBD2	TGTGCCAGCAGTTTATCGGGAGGGTTCACCGGGGAGCTGTTTTTT	CASSLSGGFTGELFF
TRBV30	TRBJ1-1	few	-	TGTGCCTGGGCAGAATCGGACGAAGCTTTCTTT	CAWAESDEAFF
TRBV19	TRBJ2-7	many	-	TGTGCCAGTAAGGAGGCAGGCAGAGCCTACGAGCAGTACTTC	CASKEAGRAYEQYF
TRBV28	TRBJ2-7	many	-	TGTGCCAGCAGTTCTCCATACTACGAGCAGTACTTC	CASSSPYYEQYF
TRBV12-3/TRBV12-4	TRBJ1-5	-	-	TGTGCCAGCAGTGTCGCGGGGCGGGCCAGCAATCAGCCCCAGCATTTT	CASSVAGRASNQPQHF
TRBV5-1	TRBJ2-1	-	-	TGCGCCAGCAGCTTGTGGGATCCCCTGGTTAATGAGCAGTTCTTC	CASSLWDPLVNEQFF
TRBV9	TRBJ2-3	many	-	TGTGCCAGCAGCTCGTGGACTAACACAGATACGCAGTATTTT	CASSSWTNTDTQYF
TRBV13	TRBJ2-1	few	-	TGCGCCAGCAGTAGGGGCCTCTCCTACAATGAGCAGTTCTTC	CASSRGLSYNEQFF
TRBV7-9	TRBJ1-4	-	TRBD1	TGTGCCAGCAGCACCAGGGGGGAAGTTGATGAAAAACTGTTTTTT	CASSTRGEVDEKLFF
TRBV18	TRBJ1-1	many	-	TGTGCCAGCTCACCGGGCCCGAACACTGAAGCTTTCTTT	CASSPGPNTEAFF
TRBV4-1	TRBJ1-4	many	-	TGCGCCAGCAGCCAAGATGGCGGGGGTAATGAAAAACTGTTTTTT	CASSQDGGGNEKLFF
TRBV11-2	TRBJ2-2	many	-	TGTGCCAGCAGCTTAGCGGGGTTCGGGGAGCTGTTTTTT	CASSLAGFGELFF
TRBV6-2/TRBV6-3	TRBJ2-7	many	-	TGTGCCAGCAGTGCGAGAGAGCAGTACTTC	CASSAREQYF
TRBV6-1	TRBJ2-2	-	-	TGTGCCAGCAGTGAAGCGGGGGCCGGGGAGCTGTTTTTT	CASSEAGAGELFF
TRBV2	TRBJ2-2	few	TRBD1	TGTGCCAGCCGGGACAGGGTTAACACCGGGGAGCTGTTTTTT	CASRDRVNTGELFF
TRBV14	TRBJ2-3	-	TRBD2	TGTGCCAGCAGCCACCTAGCGGGAGTCGGGACAGATACGCAGTATTTT	CASSHLAGVGTDTQYF
TRBV29-1	TRBJ2-7	many	TRBD1	TGCAGCGCCGATGGGACAGGGCTTGGGGAGCAGTACTTC	CSADGTGLGEQYF
TRBV7-9	TRBJ2-5	many	-	TGTGCCAGCAGTGCGGACTACCAAGAGACCCAGTACTTC	CASSADYQETQYF
TRBV5-1	TRBJ1-1	-	-	TGCGCCAGCAGCTTGGATAGTACAGCTCCAGGGAGCACTGAAGCTTTCTTT	CASSLDSTAPGSTEAFF
TRBV19	TRBJ1-2	many	TRBD1	TGTGCCAGTACCCGGCCGGACAGGGAGGTTGATGGCTACACCTTC	CASTRPDREVDGYTF
TRBV11-2	TRBJ2-1	many	TRBD1	TGTGCCAGCAGCCCCCGACAGGGTACCTACAATGAGCAGTTCTTC	CASSPRQGTYNEQFF
TRBV5-1	TRBJ2-5	few	TRBD2	TGCGCCAGCAGCTTGCACGGGAGGGCCGTAAGGGAGACCCAGTACTTC	CASSLHGRAVRETQYF
TRBV7-9	TRBJ2-5	many	-	TGTGCCAGCAGCATCCTAGCGAACCAAGAGACCCAGTACTTC	CASSILANQETQYF
TRBV2	TRBJ1-3	many	-	TGTGCCAGCAGTGAATCGGGATCCGGAAACACCATATATTTT	CASSESGSGNTIYF